These 21 T cell receptor beta chains originate from one sample sequenced in a study of breast tumors, draining lymph nodes, adjacent tissues. TCRdb analysed the multiplex PCR reads with MiXCR anew, one entry per CDR3 protein. The sample carries over 200,000 distinct CDR3 sequences, approximately 36% recorded once. Breast cancer patients provided tissue from their axillary draining lymph nodes. The sample comprised axillary lymph node tissue. These receptor sequences come from a female donor with breast cancer. Some clones in this sample may be carry-over from other donors' samples.

With respect to this clonotype: A read error may be the cause here, since a much bigger clone is one base away. V usage is TRBV12-5 and J usage is TRBJ2-3, with 11 bases fitting TRBD2. Germline V lookup: CDR1 LGHNT, CDR2 FRNRAP. The trim removed 3 bases at V and 5 bases at J, leaving 10 bases unmatched. This CDR3 spans 17 amino acids. CDR3 residues: CASGFVSSSGRIDTQYF. CDR3 nucleotides: TGTGCTAGTGGTTTCGTATCGTCTAGCGGGAGGATAGATACGCAGTATTTT.

This clonotype was seen at least ten times. The rearrangement links TRBV20-1 to TRBJ2-3; D unresolved. Germline loops: CDR1 DFQATT, CDR2 SNEGSKA (reference sequence). This CDR3 has 12 residues. With 7 bases removed from V and 0 bases from J, the gap between germline ends came to 8 bases. CDR3 residues: CSVRASTDTQYF. The CDR3 DNA follows: TGCAGTGTAAGGGCTAGCACAGATACGCAGTATTTT.

This clonotype showed up many times. Relative to the germline gene, one junction end is altered; a read error may explain this. The chain carries TRBV7-7 and TRBJ1-5; D is possibly TRBD1 (6 bases). This CDR3 contains 17 residues. Germline V gene sequence: CDR1 SSHAT, CDR2 FNYEAQ (reference sequence). The DNA for the CDR3 is TGTGCTAGCAGCTTAGCCACAGGGTGGTTAGGCAATCAGCCCCAGCATTTT. Its translation: CASSLATGWLGNQPQHF.

This clonotype was counted at least ten times. The gene calls are TRBV11-2 and TRBJ2-2; TRBD2 aligns across 14 bases. The V and J ends lost 7 bases and 2 bases, in that order; junction bases with no gene match: 6. This CDR3 region has 17 residues. Per the germline V gene, CDR1 is SGHAT and CDR2 is FQNNGV. CDR3 coding DNA: TGTGCCAGCAAGGGACTAGCGGGGGCGTTCAACACCGGGGAGCTGTTTTTT. It codes for CASKGLAGAFNTGELFF. The whole variable domain, filled in from reference TRBV11-2 and TRBJ2-2, reads EAGVAQSPRYKIIEKRQSVAFWCNPISGHATLYWYQQILGQGPKLLIQFQNNGVVDDSQLPKDRFSAERLKGVDSTLKIQPAKLEDSAVYLCASKGLAGAFNTGELFFGEGSRLTVL.

The gene calls are TRBV7-2 and TRBJ2-3, with 7 bases aligning to TRBD2. The CDR3 has 17 amino acids. Trimming at V came to 5 bases and at J to 1 base, leaving 12 bases not matched to a gene. CDR1 is SGHTA, CDR2 FQGNSA, per germline. CDR3 DNA sequence: TGTGCCAGCAGCGAACTAGCGCCTGGAGGAGGCACAGATACGCAGTATTTT. It yields the protein CASSELAPGGGTDTQYF.

This chain uses TRBV29-1 with TRBJ1-3; D ambiguous. The CDR3 has 14 residues. Looked up from germline, CDR1 is SQVTM and CDR2 is ANQGSEA. With 8 bases removed from V and 0 bases from J, the gap between germline ends came to 14 bases. The CDR3 region has the DNA TGCAGCTTGGGTGGCATAAGCTCTGGAAACACCATATATTTT. Translated: CSLGGISSGNTIYF.

This clonotype has at least ten counts. This chain uses TRBV18 with TRBJ1-5; 8 positions match TRBD1. The CDR3 extends over 15 amino acids. Germline loops: CDR1 KGHSH, CDR2 LQKENI. Trimming removed 6 bases from V and 8 bases from J; junction bases left unmatched: 12. The CDR3 nucleotides read TGTGCCAGCTCCCAAGAAGGACAGGGATACGAGCCCCAGCATTTT. Its protein product is CASSQEGQGYEPQHF.

This clonotype was counted many times. J is TRBJ2-7 and V is TRBV4-1; TRBD1 is a possible D gene (6 bases). Trimming shortened V by 5 bases and J by 5 bases, and 16 bases separated the two germline ends. Germline V gives CDR1 MGHRA, CDR2 YSYEKL. The CDR3 sequence is 14 residues long. The CDR3 here is CASSVHRATDEQYF. In nucleotides, the CDR3 is TGCGCCAGCAGCGTACACAGGGCAACCGACGAGCAGTACTTC.

The chain couples TRBV2 to TRBJ2-3; D possibly matches TRBD1 or TRBD2 (5 bases each). The CDR3 covers 14 residues. V lost 6 bases to trimming and J lost 4 bases, with 14 bases between them. The germline CDR1 and CDR2 sequences are SNHLY and FYNNEI. DNA of the CDR3: TGTGCCAGCAGGGGAGTGGGGCTCGCAGATACGCAGTATTTT. Protein product: CASRGVGLADTQYF.

This clonotype was counted many times. This chain connects TRBV6-1 to TRBJ1-2, with 11 nucleotides matching TRBD1. The CDR3 spans 15 residues. Germline loops: CDR1 MNHNS, CDR2 SASEGT. The ends lost 1 base at V and 5 bases at J; junction bases unmatched: 3. The CDR3 sequence: CASSEVRDRGYGYTF. The CDR3 DNA sequence: TGTGCCAGCAGTGAAGTGCGGGACAGGGGGTATGGCTACACCTTC.

The CDR3: CASRANRGLSYGYTF. The CDR3 DNA reads as TGTGCCAGCAGAGCAAACAGGGGGTTGAGCTATGGCTACACCTTC. The genes are TRBV28 and TRBJ1-2; 8 bases fit TRBD1. The germline V gene encodes CDR1 MDHEN and CDR2 SYDVKM. The V gene end was trimmed by 6 bases and the J gene end by 4 bases; junction bases not matched to a gene: 10. The CDR3 totals 15 residues.

Notes on this clonotype: This may be a read error, as it is one base from a much larger clone. V gene TRBV2 combines with J gene TRBJ1-2; a possible D gene is TRBD1 (6 bases). Trimming removed 2 bases at V and 3 bases at J, with 13 bases between. This CDR3 contains 15 residues. The germline V gene has CDR1 SNHLY and CDR2 FYNNEI. The CDR3 DNA sequence: TGTGCCAGCAGTGAATGGTTACAGGGACACTATGGCTACACCTTC. Encoded protein: CASSEWLQGHYGYTF.

The chain is built from TRBV25-1 and TRBJ1-5; the D gene is possibly TRBD1 (6 bases). This CDR3 region has 15 residues. Trimming shortened V by 6 bases and J by 5 bases, and 17 bases separated the two germline ends. Germline V gene sequence: CDR1 MGHDK, CDR2 SYGVNS. DNA for the CDR3: TGTGCCAGCAGCGTGATACAGGGAACGGATCAGCCCCAGCATTTT. This translates into CASSVIQGTDQPQHF.

There are many counts of this clonotype. The rearrangement uses TRBV20-1 and TRBJ2-1; the match to TRBD2 covers 9 bases. CDR1 and CDR2 (germline): DFQATT, SNEGSKA (reference sequence). This CDR3 region has 15 residues. Trimming at V came to 5 bases and at J to 6 bases, leaving 11 bases not matched to a gene. Here the CDR3 reads CSAPYPGLAVNEQFF. CDR3 nucleotides: TGCAGTGCTCCCTATCCGGGACTAGCTGTCAATGAGCAGTTCTTC.

The sample holds a few counts of this clonotype. V is TRBV6-1 and J is TRBJ1-6; weak D call: TRBD1 (6 bases). V lost 3 bases, J lost 10 bases, and 13 bases lay in between. Germline CDR1 is MNHNS and CDR2 is SASEGT. This CDR3 is built from 14 residues. The CDR3 DNA reads as TGTGCCAGCAGTGATTCAGGGGTTTTGTCACCCCTCCACTTT. It encodes CASSDSGVLSPLHF.

This clonotype came up many times. The chain carries TRBV7-8 and TRBJ1-4; maybe TRBD1 (6 bases). Deletions cut 0 bases from V and 8 bases from J, with 13 bases between. The CDR3 covers 15 residues. The germline V gene encodes CDR1 SGHVS and CDR2 FQNEAQ. The CDR3, as DNA: TGTGCCAGCAGCTTAGCGTTGGGGGGCTACGAAAAACTGTTTTTT. This translates into CASSLALGGYEKLFF.

The J gene is TRBJ1-4, the V gene TRBV12-5; the D gene is possibly TRBD1 (5 bases). The germline V and J ends were trimmed by 3 bases and 4 bases, with 21 bases remaining between them. Germline V gene sequence: CDR1 LGHNT, CDR2 FRNRAP. This CDR3 region has 18 residues. CDR3 amino acids: CASGFVFQGWAFNEKLFF. In DNA, the CDR3 is TGTGCTAGTGGTTTCGTATTCCAGGGCTGGGCCTTTAATGAAAAACTGTTTTTT.

This clonotype came up many times. V gene TRBV5-1 combines with J gene TRBJ1-2; weak D call: TRBD1 (5 bases). This CDR3 is built from 14 residues. Looked up from germline, CDR1 is SGHRS and CDR2 is YFSETQ. Trimming removed 3 bases from V and 8 bases from J, with 17 bases in between. CDR3 in DNA: TGCGCCAGCAGCTACCGAGGCGGGGGGGAAGGCTACACCTTC. Translated, it gives CASSYRGGGEGYTF.

Concerning this clonotype itself: A much larger clonotype is one base distant, so this may be a read error. The rearrangement uses TRBV7-3 and TRBJ2-1, with D unresolved. CDR1 is SGHTA, CDR2 FQGTGA, per germline. The CDR3 has 14 residues. The CDR3 region is CASSAGRVGNGQFF. Written as DNA, the CDR3 is TGTGCCAGCAGCGCTGGACGGGTGGGGAATGGGCAGTTCTTC.

V usage is TRBV20-1 and J usage is TRBJ2-7, with 9 bases fitting TRBD1. V was pared by 5 bases and J by 5 bases, with 10 bases of the junction left unmatched. Looked up from germline, CDR1 is DFQATT and CDR2 is SNEGSKA (reference sequence). The CDR3 totals 14 residues. The CDR3 sequence: CSAVTGGRRNEQYF. Here the CDR3 DNA reads TGCAGTGCTGTAACAGGGGGCAGGAGGAACGAGCAGTACTTC.

This clonotype was observed many times. V and J are TRBV7-3 and TRBJ2-3; 11 bases map to TRBD2. V gave up 5 bases and J gave up 6 bases; unmatched junction bases: 7. This CDR3 has 15 amino acids. Germline V lookup: CDR1 SGHTA, CDR2 FQGTGA. The CDR3 loop reads CASSISGGGTDTQYF. DNA for the CDR3: TGTGCCAGCAGCATTAGCGGGGGGGGGACTGATACGCAGTATTTT.